The rows below give T cell receptor beta chains drawn from one sample of a study of CD8+ T cells in alopecia areata. Produced via immunoSEQ multiplex PCR; TCRdb's table is partial and in-frame only. The sample has some 150,000 clones; approximately 60% are singletons. The sequencing input was CD8+ T cells sorted from blood. The receptors come from a human donor in good health. Each CDR3 is given with its conserved first and last residue. The order of the fields is V gene, D gene, J gene, clone size, CDR3 protein, CDR3 DNA. D genes are given only for firm matches. Clone size appears in some rows only: once, few, many, or a class for an expanded clone.

v_gene: TRBV2
d_gene: TRBD1
j_gene: TRBJ1-4
abundance: .
CDR3aa: CASSQDRQWGEKLFF
CDR3nt: TGTGCCAGCAGCCAGGACAGGCAATGGGGAGAAAAACTGTTTTTT

v_gene: TRBV13
d_gene: .
j_gene: TRBJ2-1
abundance: .
CDR3aa: CASSLITSIVNEQFF
CDR3nt: TGTGCCAGCAGCTTAATCACTAGCATCGTAAATGAGCAGTTCTTC

v_gene: TRBV25-1
d_gene: TRBD1
j_gene: TRBJ1-4
abundance: .
CDR3aa: CASSEGGYDREGEKLFF
CDR3nt: TGTGCCAGCAGTGAAGGGGGCTACGACAGGGAAGGAGAAAAACTGTTTTTT

v_gene: TRBV4-1
d_gene: TRBD2
j_gene: TRBJ2-3
abundance: .
CDR3aa: CASSQATGLAADTQYF
CDR3nt: TGCGCCAGCAGCCAAGCGACCGGACTAGCGGCAGATACGCAGTATTTT

v_gene: TRBV29-1
d_gene: TRBD2
j_gene: TRBJ2-7
abundance: once
CDR3aa: CSVEDREGRDYEQYF
CDR3nt: TGCAGCGTTGAAGATCGCGAGGGGAGGGACTACGAGCAGTACTTC

v_gene: TRBV5-1
d_gene: .
j_gene: TRBJ2-7
abundance: .
CDR3aa: CASQQEGASYEQYF
CDR3nt: TGCGCCAGCCAGCAGGAGGGGGCCAGCTACGAGCAGTACTTC

v_gene: TRBV7-9
d_gene: .
j_gene: TRBJ1-1
abundance: .
CDR3aa: CASSLATQAMNTEAFF
CDR3nt: TGTGCCAGCAGCTTAGCGACACAGGCGATGAACACTGAAGCTTTCTTT

v_gene: TRBV7-9
d_gene: TRBD1
j_gene: TRBJ2-5
abundance: .
CDR3aa: CASSKTGSQETQYF
CDR3nt: TGTGCCAGCAGCAAGACAGGGAGCCAAGAGACCCAGTACTTC

v_gene: TRBV29-1
d_gene: .
j_gene: TRBJ1-2
abundance: .
CDR3aa: CSVVGGLTYGYTF
CDR3nt: TGCAGCGTTGTAGGGGGACTCACCTATGGCTACACCTTC

v_gene: TRBV9
d_gene: .
j_gene: TRBJ2-2
abundance: .
CDR3aa: CASSPYPGLSYGELFF
CDR3nt: TGTGCCAGCAGCCCCTACCCCGGGCTCAGTTACGGGGAGCTGTTTTTT

v_gene: TRBV9
d_gene: TRBD2
j_gene: TRBJ2-7
abundance: .
CDR3aa: CASSPQRGAYEQYF
CDR3nt: TGTGCCAGCAGCCCACAGCGGGGGGCCTACGAGCAGTACTTC

v_gene: TRBV29-1
d_gene: .
j_gene: TRBJ2-7
abundance: few
CDR3aa: CSVWGANPYEQYF
CDR3nt: TGCAGCGTTTGGGGGGCGAACCCCTACGAGCAGTACTTC

v_gene: TRBV9
d_gene: .
j_gene: TRBJ2-7
abundance: .
CDR3aa: CASSADTTFSYEQYF
CDR3nt: TGTGCCAGCAGCGCGGACACGACCTTCTCCTACGAGCAGTACTTC

v_gene: TRBV28
d_gene: .
j_gene: TRBJ2-7
abundance: .
CDR3aa: CASSLAGLLYGEQYF
CDR3nt: TGTGCCAGCAGTTTGGCAGGGCTACTCTACGGGGAGCAGTACTTC

v_gene: TRBV29-1
d_gene: .
j_gene: TRBJ2-1
abundance: .
CDR3aa: CSARDRSYNEQFF
CDR3nt: TGCAGCGCCCGAGACAGATCCTACAATGAGCAGTTCTTC

v_gene: TRBV7-9
d_gene: TRBD2
j_gene: TRBJ2-1
abundance: .
CDR3aa: CASSPSGTASYNEQFF
CDR3nt: TGTGCCAGCAGCCCTAGCGGGACAGCGTCCTACAATGAGCAGTTCTTC

v_gene: TRBV29-1
d_gene: .
j_gene: TRBJ1-3
abundance: .
CDR3aa: CSVEDPHGISGNTIYF
CDR3nt: TGCAGCGTTGAAGATCCCCACGGTATCTCTGGAAACACCATATATTTT

v_gene: TRBV7-8
d_gene: .
j_gene: TRBJ2-7
abundance: .
CDR3aa: CASSVGLLPYEQYF
CDR3nt: TGTGCCAGCAGCGTCGGACTGCTCCCCTACGAGCAGTACTTC

v_gene: TRBV10-3
d_gene: .
j_gene: TRBJ2-1
abundance: .
CDR3aa: CAISDQNEQFF
CDR3nt: TGTGCCATCAGTGATCAAAATGAGCAGTTCTTC